These 32 T cell receptor beta chains were sequenced from one sample in a study of cytomegalovirus exposure and HLA in healthy donors (dated by TCRdb to 2015 to 2018). Receptors were amplified or captured by the immunoSEQ multiplex PCR assay. For the multiplex PCR, a mixture combining 60 forward primers for TCR Vbeta segments and 13 reverse primers for TCR Jbeta segments was used. TCRdb's version of the immuneACCESS table is confined to in-frame rearrangements and falls short of the full clone set. An unresolved V gene accounts for under half of the shortfall where checked; the remainder is of unknown origin. The sample table gives some 120,000 clones. The top ten clones comprise around 3.6% of the sample. Material for sequencing was PBMCs. The receptors shown here come from a man aged 18 to 30 in good health and CMV-seronegative.

This chain uses TRBV7-8 with TRBJ1-2, with 7 bases that match TRBD1. J gave up 10 bases and V 5 bases, and 7 bases lay outside the gene matches. The CDR3 is 12 amino acids. Germline V gene sequence: CDR1 SGHVS, CDR2 FQNEAQ. The CDR3 reads CASSMTGFDYTF. CDR3 sequence (DNA): TGTGCCAGCAGCATGACAGGGTTCGACTACACCTTC.

The V gene is TRBV10-3, the J gene TRBJ2-2, with 9 bases fitting TRBD1. V was clipped by 7 bases and J by 11 bases; unmatched bases: 11. Germline V gives CDR1 ENHRY, CDR2 SYGVKD. The CDR3 sequence is 14 residues long. The CDR3 bases are TGTGCCATCAATCTAGACCCGGGACAGGGTGAGCTGTTTTTT. Amino acids: CAINLDPGQGELFF.

The rearrangement links TRBV5-1 to TRBJ1-6; 8 bases line up with TRBD1. There are 15 residues in the CDR3. The V gene's germline CDR1 is SGHRS and CDR2 YFSETQ. With 4 bases clipped from V and 10 bases from J, the junction kept 10 bases outside the gene matches. CDR3 protein: CASSPFGQGTSPLHF. The DNA of the CDR3 is TGCGCCAGCAGCCCATTCGGACAGGGAACCTCACCCCTCCACTTT.

The chain uses TRBV9 and TRBJ2-5; 9 nucleotides line up with TRBD1. With 4 bases clipped from V and 5 bases from J, the junction kept 12 bases outside the gene matches. CDR1 is SGDLS and CDR2 is YYNGEE in the germline V gene. The length of the CDR3 is 16 residues. CDR3 nucleotides: TGTGCCAGCAGCATCAGACAGGGGGTTACGGGTGAGACCCAGTACTTC. Encoded protein: CASSIRQGVTGETQYF.

The J gene is TRBJ2-7, the V gene TRBV7-8; 7 nucleotides agree with TRBD2. The CDR3 has 14 amino acids. Germline V lookup: CDR1 SGHVS, CDR2 FQNEAQ. Trimming removed 1 base from V and 5 bases from J; junction bases left unmatched: 5. The CDR3 DNA follows: TGTGCCAGCAGCTTAGGCGGGGGTGGGAACGAGCAGTACTTC. Translated: CASSLGGGGNEQYF. Supplemented by reference TRBV7-8 and TRBJ2-7, the full variable domain reads GAGVSQSPRYKVAKRGQDVALRCDPISGHVSLFWYQQALGQGPEFLTYFQNEAQLDKSGLPSDRFFAERPEGSVSTLKIQRTQQEDSAVYLCASSLGGGGNEQYFGPGTRLTVT.

The rearrangement joins TRBV19 to TRBJ2-5, with TRBD1 matching over 9 bases. The germline gives CDR1 LNHDA, CDR2 SQIVND (reference sequence). The length of the CDR3 is 15 residues. Losses at the gene ends were 5 bases for V and 5 bases for J; bases not matched to a gene: 9. The CDR3 loop is CASSGAGQGGETQYF. The CDR3 DNA is TGTGCCAGTAGTGGCGCGGGACAGGGTGGGGAGACCCAGTACTTC.

The CDR3 nucleotides read TGTGCCAGCAGCGGGACTAGCGGAGCCCCCTACGAGCAGTACTTC. Amino acids: CASSGTSGAPYEQYF. The chain carries TRBV2 and TRBJ2-7, with TRBD2 matching 11 bases. CDR3 length equals 15 residues. Losses at the gene ends were 6 bases for V and 2 bases for J; bases not matched to a gene: 6. CDR1 is SNHLY, CDR2 FYNNEI, per germline.

J is TRBJ1-1 and V is TRBV29-1, with D perhaps TRBD1 (5 bases). From germline, CDR1 is SQVTM and CDR2 ANQGSEA. The germline V and J ends were trimmed by 7 bases and 3 bases, with 15 bases remaining between them. This CDR3 has 13 amino acids. The CDR3 coding sequence is TGCAGCGGAGACTTTTGGGGGGACACTGAAGCTTTCTTT. Its translation is CSGDFWGDTEAFF.

The J gene is TRBJ2-3, the V gene TRBV10-3, with D maybe TRBD1 (6 bases). Germline V gene lookup returns CDR1 ENHRY and CDR2 SYGVKD. Trimming shortened V by 6 bases and J by 9 bases, and 19 bases separated the two germline ends. This CDR3 comprises 14 residues. CDR3 DNA sequence: TGTGCCATCAGGGACAGACCAGAGCAGGGAACGCAGTATTTT. It is translated as CAIRDRPEQGTQYF.

The chain combines TRBV27 with TRBJ1-2; 7 bases align to TRBD1. CDR3 length equals 13 residues. J was trimmed by 4 bases and V by 7 bases; bases with no gene match: 6. Germline CDR1 is MNHEY and CDR2 is SMNVEV (reference sequence). The CDR3 DNA sequence: TGTGCCAGCAAGAACAGGGGTTTCTATGGCTACACCTTC. Amino acid sequence: CASKNRGFYGYTF.

The gene calls are TRBV7-6 and TRBJ2-2; 9 nucleotides match TRBD1. Per germline, CDR1 SGHVS and CDR2 FNYEAQ. This CDR3 has 17 residues. The trim removed 5 bases at V and 7 bases at J, leaving 14 bases unmatched. CDR3: CASSINPGQGKGGELFF. The DNA for the CDR3 is TGTGCCAGCAGCATAAACCCGGGACAGGGAAAAGGCGGGGAGCTGTTTTTT.

The chain couples TRBV18 to TRBJ1-1; no firm D call. Trimming removed 3 bases at V and 3 bases at J, with 14 bases between. This CDR3 comprises 15 residues. CDR1 KGHSH and CDR2 LQKENI come from the germline V gene. The CDR3 spells CASSPPLPSDTEAFF. CDR3 nucleotides: TGTGCCAGCTCACCTCCACTACCCAGTGACACTGAAGCTTTCTTT.

J is TRBJ1-2 and V is TRBV5-1, with D unresolved. Looked up from germline, CDR1 is SGHRS and CDR2 is YFSETQ. This CDR3 region has 12 residues. Trimming pared 3 bases from V and 8 bases from J, leaving 11 bases between. CDR3 loop: CASSSNTAGYTF. CDR3 DNA sequence: TGCGCCAGCAGCTCCAACACCGCCGGCTACACCTTC.

The chain carries TRBV30 and TRBJ1-2; D is possibly TRBD1 (5 bases). The germline CDR1 and CDR2 sequences are GTSNPN and SVGIG (reference sequence). CDR3 length equals 12 residues. V was clipped by 6 bases and J by 6 bases, with 14 bases between them. The CDR3 DNA reads as TGTGCCTGCCCCTCGGCAGGGCATGGCTACACCTTC. Translating it yields CACPSAGHGYTF.

This chain links TRBV19 with TRBJ1-2; 7 bases are a match to TRBD1. V gave up 3 bases and J gave up 4 bases; unmatched junction bases: 11. This CDR3 is 16 amino acids long. CDR1 and CDR2 from the germline V gene are LNHDA and SQIVND (reference sequence). The CDR3 DNA reads TGTGCCAGTAGTATCCTGTCTAAGGGGGCTCGCTATGGCTACACCTTC. It codes for CASSILSKGARYGYTF.

V usage is TRBV10-1 and J usage is TRBJ2-2; D is perhaps TRBD2 (5 bases). This CDR3 has 14 residues. Deletions cut 5 bases from V and 6 bases from J, with 13 bases between. Germline loops: CDR1 WNHNN, CDR2 SYGVQD (reference sequence). The CDR3 DNA is TGCGCCAGCAGTACTAGAACCTCCGCCGGGGAGCTGTTTTTT. It yields the protein CASSTRTSAGELFF.

The CDR3 here is CASSLGGHTGELFF. CDR3 nucleotide sequence: TGTGCCAGCAGTTTGGGGGGGCACACCGGGGAGCTGTTTTTT. V is TRBV27 and J is TRBJ2-2; a possible D gene is TRBD2 (7 bases). The CDR3 runs 14 residues. Between the trimmed V and J ends, which lost 3 bases and 3 bases, there was a span of 8 bases. Germline V gene data show CDR1 as MNHEY and CDR2 as SMNVEV (reference sequence).

This chain connects TRBV5-4 to TRBJ2-3; TRBD1 aligns across 8 bases. Germline V lookup: CDR1 SGHNT, CDR2 YYREEE (reference sequence). Losses at the gene ends were 2 bases for V and 2 bases for J; bases not matched to a gene: 1. The CDR3 length is 14 residues. CDR3 DNA sequence: TGTGCCAGCAGCTTCAGGGGGCCCACAGATACGCAGTATTTT. Protein: CASSFRGPTDTQYF.

The chain links TRBV9 to TRBJ1-1, with a tentative D call TRBD1 (5 bases). The length of the CDR3 is 14 residues. Germline values: CDR1 SGDLS, CDR2 YYNGEE. V was pared by 6 bases and J by 4 bases, with 16 bases between. The CDR3 reads CASNGGTAGTEAFF. Here the CDR3 DNA reads TGTGCCAGCAACGGGGGGACGGCGGGCACTGAAGCTTTCTTT.

J is TRBJ2-7 and V is TRBV10-1, with D maybe TRBD1 (6 bases). Germline loops: CDR1 WNHNN, CDR2 SYGVQD (reference sequence). Between the trimmed V and J ends, which lost 2 bases and 5 bases, there was a span of 13 bases. This CDR3 is built from 14 residues. The CDR3 here is CASSEIQGSNEQYF. The CDR3 DNA reads TGCGCCAGCAGTGAGATACAGGGTTCCAACGAGCAGTACTTC.

The chain joins TRBV28 to TRBJ2-1; 9 positions match TRBD2. From germline, CDR1 is MDHEN and CDR2 SYDVKM. Trimming at V came to 7 bases and at J to 9 bases, leaving 7 bases not matched to a gene. This CDR3 contains 13 residues. CDR3 DNA: TGTGCCAGCAAGGCTAGCGGGATGGGTGAGCAGTTCTTC. Its protein is CASKASGMGEQFF.

The CDR3 spells CAISEAGGPSYEQYF. CDR3 nucleotide sequence: TGTGCCATCAGTGAGGCGGGGGGCCCTTCCTACGAGCAGTACTTC. The V and J genes are TRBV10-3 and TRBJ2-7, with 8 bases matching TRBD2. Looked up from germline, CDR1 is ENHRY and CDR2 is SYGVKD. With V trimmed by 2 bases and J by 1 base, 4 bases remained unmatched. The CDR3 is 15 residues long.

The chain is built from TRBV6-4 and TRBJ1-1; no definite D call. The CDR3 has 13 amino acids. Trimming removed 2 bases from V and 2 bases from J, with 6 bases in between. CDR1 MRHNA and CDR2 SNTAGT come from the germline V gene. CDR3 nucleotide sequence: TGTGCCAGCAGTGACCGCAGTAACACTGAAGCTTTCTTT. It translates to CASSDRSNTEAFF.

The chain couples TRBV2 to TRBJ1-5; D ambiguous. V gave up 3 bases and J gave up 0 bases, with 9 bases separating them. Germline V lookup: CDR1 SNHLY, CDR2 FYNNEI. The CDR3 is 15 residues long. CDR3 sequence (DNA): TGTGCCAGCAGTGAGGAACAGTTTAGCAATCAGCCCCAGCATTTT. Residues: CASSEEQFSNQPQHF.

The V gene is TRBV6-1, the J gene TRBJ2-7; 9 bases map to TRBD1. CDR1 is MNHNS, CDR2 SASEGT, per germline. This CDR3 spans 14 amino acids. With 4 bases clipped from V and 4 bases from J, the junction kept 5 bases outside the gene matches. This chain's CDR3 is CASSGTGASYEQYF. In nucleotides, the CDR3 is TGTGCCAGCAGTGGGACAGGGGCCTCTTACGAGCAGTACTTC.

The V and J genes are TRBV30 and TRBJ2-5; possibly TRBD2 for D (6 bases). Trimming removed 5 bases from V and 3 bases from J, with 10 bases in between. CDR1 is GTSNPN, CDR2 SVGIG, per germline (reference sequence). CDR3 length equals 12 residues. CDR3 bases: TGTGCCTGGGGGGGGTGGGAAGAGACCCAGTACTTC. Amino acid sequence: CAWGGWEETQYF.

V and J are TRBV2 and TRBJ2-1; 9 nucleotides align to TRBD2. Germline loops: CDR1 SNHLY, CDR2 FYNNEI. The CDR3 totals 18 residues. V was pared by 2 bases and J by 8 bases, with 16 bases of the junction left unmatched. CDR3 loop: CASSEFGIGRGGHHEQFF. The DNA of the CDR3 is TGTGCCAGCAGTGAATTCGGTATAGGGCGGGGGGGCCACCATGAGCAGTTCTTC.

V gene TRBV7-2 combines with J gene TRBJ1-5; D unresolved. V was trimmed by 3 bases and J by 3 bases, leaving 9 bases between them. Germline lookup yields CDR1 SGHTA and CDR2 FQGNSA. This CDR3 spans 14 amino acids. CDR3: CASSLTGSNQPQHF. CDR3 DNA sequence: TGTGCCAGCAGCTTGACGGGGTCCAATCAGCCCCAGCATTTT. The entire variable domain, with the rest obtained from reference TRBV7-2 and TRBJ1-5, is as follows: GAGVSQSPSNKVTEKGKDVELRCDPISGHTALYWYRQSLGQGLEFLIYFQGNSAPDKSGLPSDRFSAERTGGSVSTLTIQRTQQEDSAVYLCASSLTGSNQPQHFGDGTRLSIL.

The V gene is TRBV14, the J gene TRBJ1-6; 9 bases line up with TRBD1. Per the germline V gene, CDR1 is SGHDN and CDR2 is FVKESK. V was clipped by 4 bases and J by 10 bases; unmatched bases: 5. This CDR3 comprises 14 residues. The CDR3 is CASSLDRGYSPLHF. CDR3 in DNA: TGTGCCAGCAGCCTAGACAGGGGGTACTCACCCCTCCACTTT.

The V gene is TRBV19, the J gene TRBJ1-1, with 10 bases matching TRBD1. The length of the CDR3 is 16 residues. J gave up 1 base and V 6 bases, and 8 bases lay outside the gene matches. From germline, CDR1 is LNHDA and CDR2 SQIVND (reference sequence). The CDR3 DNA reads as TGTGCCAGTAGCCAGACAGGGGGCTACGGGAACACTGAAGCTTTCTTT. Translation gives CASSQTGGYGNTEAFF.

The J gene is TRBJ2-5, the V gene TRBV7-8; a possible D gene is TRBD1 (6 bases). The CDR3 contains 16 residues. Per the germline V gene, CDR1 is SGHVS and CDR2 is FQNEAQ. V was shortened by 4 bases and J by 4 bases, with 19 bases between the two germline ends. The CDR3 is CASSSSRGFRGETQYF. CDR3 coding DNA: TGTGCCAGCAGCTCCTCTAGGGGGTTCCGGGGAGAGACCCAGTACTTC.

V is TRBV5-1 and J is TRBJ2-7; tentative D call: TRBD2 (7 bases). This CDR3 comprises 15 residues. CDR1 is SGHRS, CDR2 YFSETQ, per germline. Trimming stripped 0 bases from V and 2 bases from J, with 12 bases between. CDR3 bases: TGCGCCAGCAGCTTGGTCGGGGGGCTCACCTACGAGCAGTACTTC. Translation gives CASSLVGGLTYEQYF.